This TCR beta chain was sequenced during a study of OX40 agonist ivuxolimab in advanced cancers. Findings and caveats of the study: CD8+ T cells showed, on average, more clonal expansion than CD4+ cells.

Clones were sequenced by immunoSEQ multiplex PCR, and TCRdb holds only the in-frame ones, with some missing. The sample lists 72,000 or so clones; 80% were seen once. The investigators sampled blood at baseline, at cycle 4 day 1, and at cycle 7 day 1. Per germline, CDR1 GTSNPN and CDR2 SVGIG (reference sequence). The trim removed 3 bases at V and 3 bases at J, leaving 13 bases unmatched. The CDR3 consists of 17 residues. Concerning this clone: What it recognizes is unknown.

Material: CD4+ or CD8+ T cells sorted from blood, obtained in a trial of the OX40 agonist ivuxolimab. The chain carries TRBV30 and TRBJ2-7, with 11 bases that match TRBD2. This clonotype was sampled from an adult with an advanced solid tumor such as melanoma, head and neck, liver or kidney cancer. CDR3 amino acids: CAWSFSGGASPNYEQYF. The DNA of the CDR3 is TGTGCCTGGAGCTTTAGCGGGGGGGCATCCCCTAACTACGAGCAGTACTTC.